A single sample is the source of the 28 T cell receptor beta chains below, sequenced in a study of T cell changes during pregnancy in multiple sclerosis. The data were produced by immunoSEQ multiplex PCR, yet TCRdb's version contains in-frame clones alone and is incomplete. The data show roughly 88,000 clones, more than 85% seen once. Material: peripheral blood, obtained in the first trimester of pregnancy. The receptors come from a female donor with multiple sclerosis, enrolled in a pregnancy study.

The chain combines TRBV11-3 with TRBJ2-2, with TRBD1 matching 7 bases. Germline assignment: CDR1 SGHNT and CDR2 YENEEA. The ends lost 8 bases at V and 1 base at J; junction bases unmatched: 7. The CDR3 has 15 residues. CDR3 sequence: CASQKTGVNTGELFF. CDR3 bases: TGTGCCAGCCAAAAAACAGGGGTGAACACCGGGGAGCTGTTTTTT.

J is TRBJ2-1 and V is TRBV5-1; D remains ambiguous. Trimming took off 0 bases at V and 9 bases at J, with 13 bases between the two ends. Germline CDR1 SGHRS, CDR2 YFSETQ. The CDR3 is 14 amino acids. CDR3 amino acids: CASSLELPDGEQFF. The CDR3, as DNA: TGCGCCAGCAGCTTGGAACTCCCCGATGGTGAGCAGTTCTTC.

This clone was counted once. The chain employs TRBV6-1 and TRBJ1-2; TRBD1 agrees at 9 bases. Trimming at V came to 6 bases and at J to 8 bases, leaving 7 bases not matched to a gene. Per the germline V gene, CDR1 is MNHNS and CDR2 is SASEGT. The length of the CDR3 is 13 residues. The CDR3 spells CASSRDRDMGYTF. CDR3 in DNA: TGTGCCAGCAGCAGGGACAGGGACATGGGCTACACCTTC.

This clone showed up just once. The chain recombines TRBV5-6 with TRBJ1-1, with D maybe TRBD1 (5 bases). The V and J ends lost 4 bases and 1 base respectively, with 11 bases between them. The germline gives CDR1 SGHDT, CDR2 YYEEEE. There are 14 residues in the CDR3. Written as DNA, the CDR3 is TGTGCCAGCAGCGCAAACAGGTGGAACACTGAAGCTTTCTTT. Protein sequence: CASSANRWNTEAFF.

This clone was detected once. The chain employs TRBV5-1 and TRBJ2-1; 7 bases fit TRBD1. The trim removed 0 bases at V and 7 bases at J, leaving 4 bases unmatched. Per germline, CDR1 SGHRS and CDR2 YFSETQ. The CDR3 spans 14 residues. CDR3 region: CASSLERGLNEQFF. DNA of the CDR3: TGCGCCAGCAGCTTGGAGAGGGGGCTGAATGAGCAGTTCTTC.

About this clone: The sample carries other DNA sequences with the same CDR3. This chain joins TRBV27 and TRBJ2-7, with 8 positions matching TRBD1. The CDR3 contains 13 residues. Germline CDR1 MNHEY, CDR2 SMNVEV (reference sequence). V lost 8 bases and J lost 2; bases outside the gene matches: 5. CDR3 sequence reads: CASGQGAAYEQYF. The CDR3 DNA reads TGTGCCAGCGGACAGGGAGCGGCCTACGAGCAGTACTTC.

The CDR3 nucleotides read TGCAGTGCCGTATACAGGGAGGGCCAGCATTTT. Translated, it gives CSAVYREGQHF. This chain uses TRBV20-1 with TRBJ1-5, with a tentative D call TRBD1 (6 bases). Germline V gene lookup returns CDR1 DFQATT and CDR2 SNEGSKA (reference sequence). Trimming cost V 6 bases and J 12 bases, with 15 bases left between them. The CDR3 contains 11 residues.

The table lists this clone with a few counts. The J gene is TRBJ2-5, the V gene TRBV5-6, with TRBD1 matching 7 bases. The CDR3 has 15 amino acids. With V trimmed by 0 bases and J by 2 bases, 4 bases remained unmatched. Germline V gene sequence: CDR1 SGHDT, CDR2 YYEEEE. The CDR3 loop is CASSLAGRGQETQYF. The CDR3 DNA is TGTGCCAGCAGCTTGGCCGGCAGGGGGCAAGAGACCCAGTACTTC.

This clone was seen a single time. The chain has TRBV29-1 and TRBJ2-7, with 7 bases lining up with TRBD2. Losses at the gene ends were 3 bases for V and 4 bases for J; bases not matched to a gene: 6. CDR1 and CDR2 from the germline V gene are SQVTM and ANQGSEA. The CDR3 sequence is 13 residues long. In nucleotides, the CDR3 is TGCAGCGTTGATTCGGCTAGCGGATACGAGCAGTACTTC. Translated: CSVDSASGYEQYF.

The V gene is TRBV30, the J gene TRBJ1-5; 9 nucleotides match TRBD1. The CDR3 consists of 15 residues. V trimming: 0 bases; J trimming: 4 bases; junction bases outside the gene matches: 4. Germline V gene sequence: CDR1 GTSNPN, CDR2 SVGIG (reference sequence). The CDR3 DNA follows: TGTGCCTGGAGTGTCCTAGACAGGGGGAATCAGCCCCAGCATTTT. It codes for CAWSVLDRGNQPQHF.

This chain uses TRBV4-3 with TRBJ2-3; TRBD2 aligns across 8 bases. The germline gives CDR1 LGHNA, CDR2 YSLEER. V gave up 0 bases and J gave up 0 bases; unmatched junction bases: 11. This CDR3 is 19 amino acids long. CDR3: CASSQDPLTSVGSTDTQYF. The CDR3 DNA reads TGCGCCAGCAGCCAAGACCCCTTGACTAGCGTTGGGAGCACAGATACGCAGTATTTT.

V usage is TRBV27 and J usage is TRBJ2-1, with 9 bases identical to TRBD2. The junction had 12 bases not matched to a gene; V was cut back by 1 base and J by 8 bases. Germline lookup yields CDR1 MNHEY and CDR2 SMNVEV (reference sequence). The CDR3 extends over 17 amino acids. CDR3 in DNA: TGTGCCAGCAGTTTATTTCCCCGACTAGCGGAAAGCCATGAGCAGTTCTTC. As protein: CASSLFPRLAESHEQFF.

V and J are TRBV28 and TRBJ2-3; 11 bases fit TRBD2. Looked up from germline, CDR1 is MDHEN and CDR2 is SYDVKM. The trim removed 8 bases at V and 1 base at J, leaving 11 bases unmatched. The CDR3 loop spans 17 amino acids. CDR3 bases: TGTGCCAGCCGACTACGCCCTAGCGGGAGGCGCACAGATACGCAGTATTTT. Protein: CASRLRPSGRRTDTQYF.

The chain employs TRBV6-5 and TRBJ1-3, with D possibly being TRBD1 (6 bases). The germline V gene encodes CDR1 MNHEY and CDR2 SVGAGI. The CDR3 length is 15 residues. Between the trimmed V and J ends, which lost 5 bases and 0 bases, there was a span of 11 bases. The CDR3 DNA is TGTGCCAGCAGTCTGACAGGTGACTCTGGAAACACCATATATTTT. Translation gives CASSLTGDSGNTIYF.

This chain connects TRBV6-6 to TRBJ1-5, with a possible D match to TRBD1 (5 bases). Germline-derived CDR1 and CDR2 are MNHNY and SVGAGI (reference sequence). V gave up 3 bases and J gave up 4 bases, with 10 bases separating them. CDR3 length: 14 residues. In nucleotides, the CDR3 is TGTGCCAGCAGTTATTTGACAGCAAATCAGCCCCAGCATTTT. Amino acid sequence: CASSYLTANQPQHF.

The chain uses TRBV18 and TRBJ1-4; maybe TRBD1 (5 bases). This CDR3 is 13 amino acids long. Trimming cost V 6 bases and J 8 bases, with 13 bases left between them. Germline CDR1 reads KGHSH; CDR2 reads LQKENI. The CDR3 sequence is CASSHRGEEKLFF. The CDR3 DNA sequence: TGTGCCAGCTCCCACCGGGGGGAGGAAAAACTGTTTTTT.

V and J are TRBV2 and TRBJ2-7; weak D call: TRBD2 (6 bases). Deletions cut 3 bases from V and 4 bases from J, with 7 bases between. CDR1 and CDR2 (germline): SNHLY, FYNNEI. The length of the CDR3 is 12 residues. The CDR3 protein is CASSETSYEQYF. CDR3 coding DNA: TGTGCCAGCAGTGAGACTAGTTACGAGCAGTACTTC.

The chain combines TRBV19 with TRBJ1-1; D perhaps matches TRBD1 (6 bases). Germline V gives CDR1 LNHDA, CDR2 SQIVND (reference sequence). Trimming removed 4 bases at V and 0 bases at J, with 6 bases between. The CDR3 runs 13 residues. The CDR3 nucleotides are TGTGCCAGTAGTAGACAGGTGAACACTGAAGCTTTCTTT. It encodes CASSRQVNTEAFF.

The chain couples TRBV7-8 to TRBJ1-1, with D unresolved. V was cut by 3 bases and J by 3 bases, with 20 bases left in between. The germline gives CDR1 SGHVS, CDR2 FQNEAQ. The CDR3 loop spans 17 amino acids. Here the CDR3 DNA reads TGTGCCAGCAGCTTTTCATATTCGATCAGGAGGGACACTGAAGCTTTCTTT. As protein: CASSFSYSIRRDTEAFF.

This sequence joins TRBV27 and TRBJ1-2, with 7 bases identical to TRBD1. V shed 3 bases, J shed 8 bases, and the junction held 3 bases outside the gene matches. This CDR3 contains 12 residues. Per the germline V gene, CDR1 is MNHEY and CDR2 is SMNVEV (reference sequence). Written as DNA, the CDR3 is TGTGCCAGCAGTTTGACAGGGCGAGGCTACACCTTC. Its protein product is CASSLTGRGYTF.

This sequence joins TRBV25-1 and TRBJ2-7; 7 bases are shared with TRBD2. The CDR3 length is 16 residues. CDR1 is MGHDK, CDR2 SYGVNS, per germline. V gave up 3 bases and J gave up 3 bases; unmatched junction bases: 11. The CDR3 DNA reads TGTGCCAGCAGTGATAACGGGGGGATTTTCCTCTACGAGCAGTACTTC. This codes for CASSDNGGIFLYEQYF.

The J gene is TRBJ2-1, the V gene TRBV11-2; TRBD2 aligns across 7 bases. CDR3 length: 16 residues. Germline V gene sequence: CDR1 SGHAT, CDR2 FQNNGV. With 6 bases clipped from V and 3 bases from J, the junction kept 11 bases outside the gene matches. The CDR3 protein is CASRTWGGRDYNEQFF. CDR3 DNA sequence: TGTGCCAGCAGAACCTGGGGCGGGAGAGACTACAATGAGCAGTTCTTC.

The rearrangement links TRBV10-2 to TRBJ2-3, with D possibly TRBD2 on 5 matching bases. The length of the CDR3 is 18 residues. Germline CDR1 and CDR2: WSHSY and SAAADI. V dropped 0 bases and J dropped 0 bases, with 16 bases sitting between them. CDR3 nucleotides: TGCGCCAGCAGTGAGTCCGGCAGCGCGCGGGCGAGCACAGATACGCAGTATTTT. Encoded protein: CASSESGSARASTDTQYF.

The chain links TRBV5-4 to TRBJ2-2; D possibly corresponds to TRBD2 (5 bases). V lost 4 bases to trimming and J lost 5 bases, with 15 bases between them. The germline V gene has CDR1 SGHNT and CDR2 YYREEE (reference sequence). The CDR3 runs to 15 residues. CDR3 protein: CASSPDHSGTGELFF. For the CDR3, the DNA is TGTGCCAGCAGCCCAGACCATTCGGGGACCGGGGAGCTGTTTTTT. The whole variable domain, remainder taken from reference TRBV5-4 and TRBJ2-2, is ETGVTQSPTHLIKTRGQQVTLRCSSQSGHNTVSWYQQALGQGPQFIFQYYREEENGRGNFPPRFSGLQFPNYSSELNVNALELDDSALYLCASSPDHSGTGELFFGEGSRLTVL.

This clone showed up just once. The rearrangement joins TRBV10-1 to TRBJ1-4; D is possibly TRBD1 (5 bases). The germline gives CDR1 WNHNN, CDR2 SYGVQD (reference sequence). The CDR3 totals 12 residues. The V end was cut by 9 bases, the J end by 10 bases, with 15 bases between. The chain's CDR3 is CASPPGGGKLFF. CDR3 in DNA: TGCGCCAGTCCCCCTGGGGGGGGAAAACTGTTTTTT.

The V and J genes are TRBV7-9 and TRBJ1-1, with D possibly TRBD1 on 5 matching bases. CDR3 length equals 13 residues. Germline CDR1 and CDR2: SEHNR and FQNEAQ (reference sequence). Trimming removed 7 bases from V and 1 base from J, with 10 bases in between. Written as DNA, the CDR3 is TGTGCCAGCAACCCCACAGGGAACACTGAAGCTTTCTTT. This codes for CASNPTGNTEAFF.

The chain has TRBV7-8 and TRBJ2-2; TRBD2 matches at 12 bases. In germline, CDR1 is SGHVS, CDR2 FQNEAQ. V trimming: 5 bases; J trimming: 6 bases; junction bases outside the gene matches: 7. This CDR3 has 16 residues. CDR3 nucleotides: TGTGCCAGCAGCCTCGCCCTAGCGGGAGGGGCCGGGGAGCTGTTTTTT. As protein: CASSLALAGGAGELFF.

The chain recombines TRBV4-3 with TRBJ2-6, with a weak D call TRBD1 (5 bases). This CDR3 region has 17 residues. From germline, CDR1 is LGHNA and CDR2 YSLEER. Trimming removed 1 base from V and 1 base from J, with 11 bases in between. In nucleotides, the CDR3 is TGCGCCAGCAGCCAAGGCCCAGGGTTATCTGGGGCCAACGTCCTGACTTTC. Its protein is CASSQGPGLSGANVLTF.